The 9 T cell receptor beta chains below come from one sample, sequenced in a study of blood T cell repertoires in COVID-19. The assay was immunoSEQ multiplex PCR, and TCRdb's table has in-frame clones only and misses some. The table lists 150,000 to 200,000 clones, approximately 90% of them singletons. Material for sequencing was peripheral blood. These receptors were taken from a human donor in a cohort sampled during active COVID-19.

The chain couples TRBV2 to TRBJ1-5; TRBD1 might be the D (5 bases). The CDR3 covers 15 residues. Germline loops: CDR1 SNHLY, CDR2 FYNNEI. Trimming pared 4 bases from V and 2 bases from J, leaving 12 bases between. CDR3 DNA: TGTGCCAGCAGTGTAGGGGTTGGTGGCAATCAGCCCCAGCATTTT. It encodes CASSVGVGGNQPQHF.

The V and J genes are TRBV2 and TRBJ2-7; TRBD1 agrees at 7 bases. CDR1 is SNHLY, CDR2 FYNNEI, per germline. The CDR3 spans 15 residues. The junction had 5 bases not matched to a gene; V was cut back by 3 bases and J by 0 bases. The DNA of the CDR3 is TGTGCCAGCAGTGAGGACAGGACGAGCTCCTACGAGCAGTACTTC. As protein: CASSEDRTSSYEQYF.

V is TRBV7-2 and J is TRBJ2-2, with a tentative D call TRBD2 (6 bases). The CDR3 is 16 residues long. The V end lost 1 base, the J end lost 6 bases, and 15 bases lay between the germline ends. The germline gives CDR1 SGHTA, CDR2 FQGNSA. CDR3 sequence: CASSLVGGAIAGELFF. The CDR3 DNA reads TGTGCCAGCAGCTTAGTCGGGGGAGCGATTGCCGGGGAGCTGTTTTTT.

The chain employs TRBV6-5 and TRBJ1-4; 10 positions agree with TRBD1. The V gene end was trimmed by 6 bases and the J gene end by 6 bases; junction bases not matched to a gene: 7. This CDR3 comprises 15 residues. CDR1 is MNHEY and CDR2 is SVGAGI in the germline V gene. The CDR3 DNA is TGTGCCAGCAGACTCCGAGGGACAGGGGATGAAAAACTGTTTTTT. It yields the protein CASRLRGTGDEKLFF.

CDR3 amino acids: CASSKQQGLNTEAFF. The CDR3 nucleotides are TGTGCCAGCAGTAAGCAACAGGGCCTGAACACTGAAGCTTTCTTT. J is TRBJ1-1 and V is TRBV3-1 (or the pseudogene TRBV3-2), with a tentative D call TRBD1 (6 bases). CDR1 is LGHDT, CDR2 YNNKEL, per germline (reference sequence). CDR3 length equals 15 residues. V lost 6 bases to trimming and J lost 0 bases, with 14 bases between them.

V usage is TRBV3-1 (or the pseudogene TRBV3-2) and J usage is TRBJ2-6; D is uncertain. The CDR3 sequence is 14 residues long. The germline V and J ends were trimmed by 3 bases and 4 bases, with 7 bases remaining between them. Germline CDR1 reads LGHDT; CDR2 reads YNNKEL (reference sequence). CDR3 coding DNA: TGTGCCAGCAGCCATTACAGAGGGGCCAACGTCCTGACTTTC. Residues: CASSHYRGANVLTF.

The V gene is TRBV2, the J gene TRBJ2-1; 10 nucleotides line up with TRBD2. This CDR3 contains 16 residues. Unmatched junction bases numbered 4, after V lost 5 bases and J lost 0 bases. The germline V gene has CDR1 SNHLY and CDR2 FYNNEI. This CDR3 is CASSRGLAASYNEQFF. The DNA of the CDR3 is TGTGCCAGCAGTCGCGGACTAGCGGCCTCCTACAATGAGCAGTTCTTC.

The rearrangement uses TRBV19 and TRBJ1-5, with D hard to call. Germline V lookup: CDR1 LNHDA, CDR2 SQIVND (reference sequence). Trimming removed 3 bases from V and 1 base from J, with 10 bases in between. CDR3 length: 15 residues. The CDR3 sequence: CASSMASGSNQPQHF. Written as DNA, the CDR3 is TGTGCCAGTAGTATGGCCAGCGGGAGCAATCAGCCCCAGCATTTT.

The V call is TRBV9, the J call TRBJ2-5, with 13 positions matching TRBD2. This CDR3 has 16 residues. Germline V CDR1 and CDR2: SGDLS, YYNGEE. V lost 3 bases to trimming and J lost 1 base; unmatched junction nucleotides: 3. The CDR3 here is CASSGRTSGSQETQYF. CDR3 sequence (DNA): TGTGCCAGCAGCGGACGGACTAGCGGGAGCCAAGAGACCCAGTACTTC.